This entry concerns a single T cell receptor (beta chain). No antigen is known for it. There are no base qualities to consult, and no much larger clone falls within one base. A single peripheral blood draw of around 0.11 L on average was collected from each donor into heparinised tubes. A BD FACSAria II was used to sort naive, central memory, regulatory and stem cell-like memory CD4+ T cells with a panel that included CD45RO, CCR7, CD25, CD127, CD95 and CD27. All sorted populations exceeded 95% purity. PBMCs were isolated right away by Lymphoprep density gradient centrifugation and were stained directly, without culture. So that batch effects would be minimized, each experiment stained and sorted samples in pairs, pairing one healthy donor with one patient. The entire amount of isolated RNA was reverse transcribed using the High Capacity cDNA Reverse Transcription Kit, so the sequenced TCRB transcripts were expressed ones. Deep immunoSEQ sequencing was performed on naive, central memory and regulatory T cell samples, with an average of roughly 3.3 million total reads per sample. After sorted cells were lysed in RLT buffer, RNA was extracted with DNase-treated RNeasy Micro or Mini kits, with the choice depending on cell number. To prevent cross-contamination, every cell subset was processed on its own, while patient and healthy donor samples were processed together. The immunoSEQ multiplex PCR was used to amplify TCRB sequences from cDNA, yielding 87-bp fragments that span the CDR3 region. Sequencing of the amplicons was done on the Illumina HiSeq platform. The original pipeline was this. PCR bias was computationally corrected using synthetic template baselines, reads within Hamming distance 2 were collapsed, and singletons that could not be merged were discarded. Reads were aligned to IMGT to assign V, D and J genes, CDR3 length, and insertions or deletions at six rearrangement sites. Clonotype counts were normalized to sorted cell number within each subset before computing true diversity and Gini coefficients with the tcR R package. The overlap coefficient, calculated on TCRB nucleotide sequences, was used to quantify repertoire sharing. The source is immuneACCESS, and TCRdb retained only in-frame sequences with V and J called. Part of the clones is not carried over; for the studies checked, unresolved V genes explain less than half of this, and the remainder is unexplained. That table gives V, J and clone size, and the DNA gave D and trimming. In all, the sample holds 40,000 or so clones, and 51% of those were seen once. The ten largest clones capture less than 2.5% of the sample.

This entry belongs to a study of beta chain features in type 1 diabetes (dated 2018 in TCRdb). For context, the study as a whole: Mean age, gender distribution, total cell number and subset yield were not different between patients and healthy donors. A total of roughly 100,000,000 sorted cells were examined across all samples, and the number of cells per subset was strongly correlated with RNA yield. In the study, recently diagnosed type 1 diabetes patients and matched healthy donors were compared on the TCRB repertoires of their sorted circulating CD4+ T cell subsets. Whereas all 30 or so donors provided naive and central memory subsets, regulatory and stem cell-like memory subsets were isolated from just 8 patients and roughly 8 healthy donors.

V lost 2 bases and J lost 3 bases; the stretch between them is 7 bases long. From the cysteine through the phenylalanine, the CDR3 covers 13 amino acids. The kept DNA is CDR3 alone, 39 bases in frame from the first base. CDR1 and CDR2 were assigned from the germline V gene as MNHNS and SASEGT. What the work shows at the level of the full study, not this receptor alone: Naive, central memory and regulatory TCRB repertoires appeared to be more alike among patients than among healthy donors. Because cDNA was sequenced instead of genomic DNA, highly expressing activated cells could be over-represented, though the groups showed no difference in activation or CD3 levels. At VDJ recombination sites, type 1 diabetes patients had fewer insertions and more deleted nucleotides, which implies abnormalities in thymic rearrangement. Shorter templates might be favored by PCR, yet because patient and control samples were amplified and corrected together, any such skew would affect both groups equally. In all four CD4+ subsets, TCRB CDR3 length was moderately but significantly shorter in type 1 diabetes patients. Because the HLA sub-analyses included only small numbers of individuals, any influence of HLA type on TCRB rearrangement was left unresolved.

The rearranged chain carries TRBV6-1 and TRBJ1-2; a confident D gene designation cannot be given. The specimen sequenced was Tregs from blood. In the paper's terms, the cell subset or site label means: regulatory CD4+ T cells. The clonotype comes from a woman aged 18-29 years in good health. The CDR3 loop reads CASSEQQDYGYTF. In nucleotide form, the sequence is TGTGCCAGCAGTGAACAGCAGGACTATGGCTACACCTTC.